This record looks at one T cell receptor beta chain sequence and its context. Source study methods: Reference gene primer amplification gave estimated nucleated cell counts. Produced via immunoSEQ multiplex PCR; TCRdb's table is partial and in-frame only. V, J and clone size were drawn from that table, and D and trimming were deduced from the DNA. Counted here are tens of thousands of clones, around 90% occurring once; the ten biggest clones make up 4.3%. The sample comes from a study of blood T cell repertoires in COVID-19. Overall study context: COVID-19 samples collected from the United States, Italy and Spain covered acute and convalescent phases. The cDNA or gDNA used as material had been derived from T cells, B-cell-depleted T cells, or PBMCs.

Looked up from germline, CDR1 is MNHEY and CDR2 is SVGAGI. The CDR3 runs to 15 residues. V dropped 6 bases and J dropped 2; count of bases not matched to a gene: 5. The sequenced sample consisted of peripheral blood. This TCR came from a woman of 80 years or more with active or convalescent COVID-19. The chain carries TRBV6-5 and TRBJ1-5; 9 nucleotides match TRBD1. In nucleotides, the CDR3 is TGTGCCAGCAGGTACAGGGGGCTTGGCAATCAGCCCCAGCATTTT. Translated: CASRYRGLGNQPQHF.